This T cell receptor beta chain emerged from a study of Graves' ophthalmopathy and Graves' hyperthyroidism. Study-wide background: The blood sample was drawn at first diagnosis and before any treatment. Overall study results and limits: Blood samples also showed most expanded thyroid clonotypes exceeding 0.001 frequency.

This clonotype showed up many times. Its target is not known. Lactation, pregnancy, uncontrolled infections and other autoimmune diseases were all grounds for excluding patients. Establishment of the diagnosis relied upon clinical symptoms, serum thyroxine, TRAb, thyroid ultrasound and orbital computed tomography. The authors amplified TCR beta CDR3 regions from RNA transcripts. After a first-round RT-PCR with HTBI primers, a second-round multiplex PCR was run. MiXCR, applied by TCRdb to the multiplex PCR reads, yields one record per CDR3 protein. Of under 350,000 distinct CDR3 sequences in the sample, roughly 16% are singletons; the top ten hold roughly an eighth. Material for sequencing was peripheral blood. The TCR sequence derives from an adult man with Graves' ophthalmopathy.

CDR3 amino acids: CASSFTQSGRGKNIQYF. CDR3 coding DNA: TGTGCCAGCAGCTTCACACAAAGCGGGAGAGGGAAAAACATTCAGTACTTC. The gene calls are TRBV7-2 and TRBJ2-4; 8 bases map to TRBD2. The CDR3 extends over 17 amino acids. V lost 3 bases to trimming and J lost 4 bases; unmatched junction nucleotides: 11. The germline V gene has CDR1 SGHTA and CDR2 FQGNSA.